The TCR beta chain under discussion was sequenced for a study of cytomegalovirus exposure and HLA in healthy donors. V was clipped by 7 bases and J by 5 bases; unmatched bases: 10. Germline CDR1 reads LNHDA; CDR2 reads SQIVND (reference sequence). This CDR3 has 15 residues. Vbeta (60) and Jbeta (13) primers were used in the PCR. Only in-frame clones appear in the TCRdb table, and some are missing; sequencing was by immunoSEQ multiplex PCR. The sample includes some 200,000 clones, around 81% seen only once; the top ten take 2% to 2.5%. The receptor's source is a woman aged 30 to 39 in good health and CMV-seronegative. Sequences were obtained from PBMCs. The chain has TRBV19 and TRBJ2-1; TRBD2 matches 8 bases. The CDR3 sequence is CASKVAGLFNNEQFF. The CDR3 region has the DNA TGTGCCAGTAAAGTAGCGGGGCTTTTCAACAATGAGCAGTTCTTC.